Following are 3 T cell receptor beta chains from one sample sequenced in a study of vaccination and CD4 T cells after COVID-19. Time point reported: late sampling 161 to 241 days after vaccination in a few convalescent patients. This sample's treatment: roughly 10-day PBMC culture with coronavirus spike peptide pools or control peptides (ViraFEST assay). Oncomine TCR Beta short-read sequencing was applied to DNA from cultured CD4+ T cells. TCRdb redid the calling of the PCR reads with MiXCR, one entry per CDR3 protein. The sample includes fewer than 30,000 distinct CDR3 sequences, under 50% seen only once; the top ten take around 4.4%. Antigens for these TCRs are unknown. This sample comprised CD4+ T cells from blood, cultured in vitro, obtained about 7 months after SARS-CoV-2 vaccination. These TCRs come from a human donor who had recovered from COVID-19.

V is TRBV6-5 and J is TRBJ1-5, with TRBD1 identical over 7 bases. Germline V gene data show CDR1 as MNHEY and CDR2 as SVGAGI. The CDR3 is 14 residues long. J lost 1 base, V lost 4 bases, and 1 base had no gene match. CDR3 sequence: CASSSDRSNQPQHF. The CDR3 DNA reads as TGTGCCAGCAGTTCGGACAGGAGCAATCAGCCCCAGCATTTT.

V gene TRBV28 combines with J gene TRBJ2-1, with 9 bases lining up with TRBD1. V lost 8 bases, J lost 4 bases, and 9 bases stayed unmatched. The CDR3 runs 15 residues. The germline gives CDR1 MDHEN, CDR2 SYDVKM. The CDR3 DNA reads as TGTGCCAGCGCCCCAGCCGGGACAGGGTACAATGAGCAGTTCTTC. This codes for CASAPAGTGYNEQFF.

The gene calls are TRBV28 and TRBJ2-1, with 10 bases matching TRBD2. The CDR3 loop spans 16 amino acids. With 1 base clipped from V and 6 bases from J, the junction kept 6 bases outside the gene matches. Germline CDR1 and CDR2: MDHEN and SYDVKM. Here the CDR3 reads CASSLLASGSLNEQFF. The CDR3, as DNA: TGTGCCAGCAGTTTATTGGCTAGCGGGAGTCTCAATGAGCAGTTCTTC.